This is a list of T cell receptor beta chains from one sample in a study of T-cell memory formation after mild COVID-19. One entry per CDR3 protein, called by TCRdb with MiXCR from the 5' RACE reads. The sample shows around 370,000 distinct CDR3 sequences, roughly 21% of them seen only once. The sample was PBMCs or a T cell subset sorted from them (not recorded which). These receptors came from an adult woman who had mild COVID-19 (a few samples of this study predate the infection). Cell type and time point are not known. CDR3s include the opening cysteine and the closing phenylalanine or tryptophan. Each record gives: CDR3 DNA, CDR3 protein, V gene, clone size, D gene, J gene. D genes are given only for firm matches. Part of the rows lack a size; the others show once, few, many or a class for expanded clones.

CDR3nt: TGCAGTGCTACCCTAGCGACAAGCTACAATGAGCAGTTCTTC
CDR3aa: CSATLATSYNEQFF
v_gene: TRBV20-1
abundance: .
d_gene: .
j_gene: TRBJ2-1

CDR3nt: TGCAGTGCTACATCCGGGACAGGGTTCACAGATACGCAGTATTTT
CDR3aa: CSATSGTGFTDTQYF
v_gene: TRBV20-1
abundance: .
d_gene: TRBD1
j_gene: TRBJ2-3

CDR3nt: TGTGCCAGCAGGGACCAGGGGCGCCCCTACGAGCAGTACTTC
CDR3aa: CASRDQGRPYEQYF
v_gene: TRBV12-3/TRBV12-4
abundance: .
d_gene: .
j_gene: TRBJ2-7

CDR3nt: TGTGCCAGCAGGCGGGGGGGCGGGAACACCGGGGAGCTGTTTTTT
CDR3aa: CASRRGGGNTGELFF
v_gene: TRBV6-5
abundance: .
d_gene: TRBD2
j_gene: TRBJ2-2

CDR3nt: TGCGCCAGCAGCTTCGGGACAGGGGGCGGGGATGAGCAGTTCTTC
CDR3aa: CASSFGTGGGDEQFF
v_gene: TRBV5-1
abundance: .
d_gene: TRBD1
j_gene: TRBJ2-1

CDR3nt: TGCAGTGCTAGCAAGGACGGGAACACTGAAGCTTTCTTT
CDR3aa: CSASKDGNTEAFF
v_gene: TRBV20-1
abundance: .
d_gene: .
j_gene: TRBJ1-1

CDR3nt: TGTGCCAGCAGCTTAGGCCTAGCCTCCTACGAGCAGTACTTC
CDR3aa: CASSLGLASYEQYF
v_gene: TRBV7-2
abundance: few
d_gene: .
j_gene: TRBJ2-7

CDR3nt: TGTGCCAGCAGTGAATACGTCGAGGCAGGCCAAAATGAGCAGTTCTTC
CDR3aa: CASSEYVEAGQNEQFF
v_gene: TRBV25-1
abundance: few
d_gene: .
j_gene: TRBJ2-1

CDR3nt: TGTGCCAGCAGCCCATTGGACGGGCCCTACGAGCAGTACTTC
CDR3aa: CASSPLDGPYEQYF
v_gene: TRBV7-6
abundance: .
d_gene: .
j_gene: TRBJ2-7

CDR3nt: TGTGCCAGCAGTTTTAGGGCAGGGTACCACGAGCAGTACTTC
CDR3aa: CASSFRAGYHEQYF
v_gene: TRBV27
abundance: few
d_gene: .
j_gene: TRBJ2-7

CDR3nt: TGTGCCAGCAGCCAAGAAGGGCGGACTCGCTCCTACAATGAGCAGTTCTTC
CDR3aa: CASSQEGRTRSYNEQFF
v_gene: TRBV14
abundance: .
d_gene: .
j_gene: TRBJ2-1

CDR3nt: TGTGCCACCAGTCCCGAGCTCGGAGGAGATACGCAGTATTTT
CDR3aa: CATSPELGGDTQYF
v_gene: TRBV24-1
abundance: .
d_gene: .
j_gene: TRBJ2-3

CDR3nt: TGTGCCAGCAGCTTAGCTCATCAGCCGGACAAAACCAATCAGCCCCAGCATTTT
CDR3aa: CASSLAHQPDKTNQPQHF
v_gene: TRBV7-9
abundance: .
d_gene: .
j_gene: TRBJ1-5

CDR3nt: TGTGCCACCAGTGATTTGGGGACAAATGAGCAGTTCTTC
CDR3aa: CATSDLGTNEQFF
v_gene: TRBV24-1
abundance: .
d_gene: .
j_gene: TRBJ2-1

CDR3nt: TGTGCCAGCAGCTGGGACAGGGGATCAGATACGCAGTATTTT
CDR3aa: CASSWDRGSDTQYF
v_gene: TRBV7-9
abundance: .
d_gene: TRBD1
j_gene: TRBJ2-3

CDR3nt: TGTGCCAGCAGCCCCAAAGAGACCCAGTACTTC
CDR3aa: CASSPKETQYF
v_gene: TRBV7-6
abundance: few
d_gene: .
j_gene: TRBJ2-5

CDR3nt: TGCGCCAGCAGCTTGATGGACGGTGGCTACACCTTC
CDR3aa: CASSLMDGGYTF
v_gene: TRBV5-1
abundance: .
d_gene: .
j_gene: TRBJ1-2

CDR3nt: TGCAGTGCGGCCGGGACAGGGGGGTTTGAAAAACTGTTTTTT
CDR3aa: CSAAGTGGFEKLFF
v_gene: TRBV20-1
abundance: few
d_gene: TRBD1
j_gene: TRBJ1-4

CDR3nt: TGTGCCAGCAGAACCTTAGCGGGAGGCTCCCTCGCCTACGAGCAGTACTTC
CDR3aa: CASRTLAGGSLAYEQYF
v_gene: TRBV6-2/TRBV6-3
abundance: few
d_gene: TRBD2
j_gene: TRBJ2-7

CDR3nt: TGTGCCAGCTCACCACCCGGTCAGGTCTCAACCGGGGAGCTGTTTTTT
CDR3aa: CASSPPGQVSTGELFF
v_gene: TRBV18
abundance: few
d_gene: .
j_gene: TRBJ2-2

CDR3nt: TGCAGCGCTCTCCGACACGGAGAAAAACTGTTTTTT
CDR3aa: CSALRHGEKLFF
v_gene: TRBV29-1
abundance: few
d_gene: .
j_gene: TRBJ1-4

CDR3nt: TGTGCCAGCAGCTTAGCGCCCAGCGGGAGCTACAATGAGCAGTTCTTC
CDR3aa: CASSLAPSGSYNEQFF
v_gene: TRBV7-2
abundance: .
d_gene: TRBD2
j_gene: TRBJ2-1

CDR3nt: TGCAGCGTCGAGGACAGGGACGATGAGCAGTTCTTC
CDR3aa: CSVEDRDDEQFF
v_gene: TRBV29-1
abundance: .
d_gene: TRBD1
j_gene: TRBJ2-1

CDR3nt: TGTGCCAGCAGACGCGCCGGGACCCCACCATTTGGGGCCAACGTCCTGACTTTC
CDR3aa: CASRRAGTPPFGANVLTF
v_gene: TRBV12-3/TRBV12-4
abundance: .
d_gene: .
j_gene: TRBJ2-6

CDR3nt: TGCAGTGCAGCTAAGACAGGGAGGAATGAGCAGTTCTTC
CDR3aa: CSAAKTGRNEQFF
v_gene: TRBV20-1
abundance: few
d_gene: .
j_gene: TRBJ2-1

CDR3nt: TGTGCCAGCAGCTTAAGGGCTAGCGGAGCATGGCAGTTCTTC
CDR3aa: CASSLRASGAWQFF
v_gene: TRBV13
abundance: few
d_gene: TRBD2
j_gene: TRBJ2-1

CDR3nt: TGTGCCAGCAGCTATGGCGGGGGGGTCCCGTCCTACAATGAGCAGTTCTTC
CDR3aa: CASSYGGGVPSYNEQFF
v_gene: TRBV7-9
abundance: .
d_gene: TRBD2
j_gene: TRBJ2-1

CDR3nt: TGTGCCAGCAGCCCAACCGGGACAGCGAACACTGAAGCTTTCTTT
CDR3aa: CASSPTGTANTEAFF
v_gene: TRBV7-9
abundance: few
d_gene: TRBD1
j_gene: TRBJ1-1

CDR3nt: TGTGCCAGCAGTTTAGGTGGGACAGGGGGTCGCGAGCAGTACTTC
CDR3aa: CASSLGGTGGREQYF
v_gene: TRBV12-3/TRBV12-4
abundance: many
d_gene: TRBD1
j_gene: TRBJ2-7

CDR3nt: TGCGCCAGCAGACCGGACAGGACAAGCTATGGCTACACCTTC
CDR3aa: CASRPDRTSYGYTF
v_gene: TRBV4-1
abundance: .
d_gene: TRBD1
j_gene: TRBJ1-2

CDR3nt: TGCAGTGCTAGGGGTTTCCTTGGGGAGAACACTGAAGCTTTCTTT
CDR3aa: CSARGFLGENTEAFF
v_gene: TRBV20-1
abundance: many
d_gene: .
j_gene: TRBJ1-1

CDR3nt: TGTGCCACCAGCAGAGAAACAGGTGGGGATGAGCAGTTCTTC
CDR3aa: CATSRETGGDEQFF
v_gene: TRBV15
abundance: few
d_gene: .
j_gene: TRBJ2-1

CDR3nt: TGCGCCAGCAGCCAAGGACTAGCGGGGAACACCGGGGAGCTGTTTTTT
CDR3aa: CASSQGLAGNTGELFF
v_gene: TRBV4-3
abundance: few
d_gene: TRBD2
j_gene: TRBJ2-2

CDR3nt: TGCGCCAGCAGCCGTGACAGTAGAGGCTCTGGGGCCAACGTCCTGACTTTC
CDR3aa: CASSRDSRGSGANVLTF
v_gene: TRBV4-3
abundance: many
d_gene: .
j_gene: TRBJ2-6

CDR3nt: TGTGCCAGTAGGTACGGGGCTAGCTCCTACGAGCAGTACTTC
CDR3aa: CASRYGASSYEQYF
v_gene: TRBV19
abundance: .
d_gene: .
j_gene: TRBJ2-7

CDR3nt: TGTGCCAGCAGCTTAGTGTGGGCAGGGGCAAATGAGCAGTTCTTC
CDR3aa: CASSLVWAGANEQFF
v_gene: TRBV7-7
abundance: many
d_gene: .
j_gene: TRBJ2-1

CDR3nt: TGTGCCAGCAGCCCGGGGGGGACACTGGCCTACGAGCAGTACTTC
CDR3aa: CASSPGGTLAYEQYF
v_gene: TRBV11-2
abundance: .
d_gene: TRBD2
j_gene: TRBJ2-7

CDR3nt: TGTGCCAGCAGTAGAATAGAGCAGTTCTTC
CDR3aa: CASSRIEQFF
v_gene: TRBV12-3/TRBV12-4
abundance: few
d_gene: .
j_gene: TRBJ2-1

CDR3nt: TGCGCCAGCAGCTCCGGCAACAATTACGAGCAGTACTTC
CDR3aa: CASSSGNNYEQYF
v_gene: TRBV5-1
abundance: .
d_gene: .
j_gene: TRBJ2-7

CDR3nt: TGTGCCACCAGTGATCTCGCTAGGGGCCCCGGGTATGAGCAGTTCTTC
CDR3aa: CATSDLARGPGYEQFF
v_gene: TRBV24-1
abundance: few
d_gene: .
j_gene: TRBJ2-1

CDR3nt: TGTGCCAGCAGCTTAGAGGGCCTCACAGATACGCAGTATTTT
CDR3aa: CASSLEGLTDTQYF
v_gene: TRBV7-9
abundance: few
d_gene: .
j_gene: TRBJ2-3